Shown below are 32 T cell receptor beta chains from a single sample sequenced in a study of shared clonotypes between healthy human individuals. Data came from immunoSEQ multiplex PCR; TCRdb stores just in-frame clones and leaves some out. The repertoire holds some 500,000 clones, with 79% as singletons. Source material: PBMCs. The source of these receptors is a woman in her forties in good health. Some clones in this sample may be carry-over from other donors' samples.

This clone is termed medium-sized (0.01 to 0.1%). The sample has other DNA sequences that encode this CDR3 too. The genes are TRBV7-6 and TRBJ1-3; no clear D gene. The ends were cut back, 1 base at V and 4 bases at J, with 2 bases in the middle. The CDR3 has 12 amino acids. Germline V gives CDR1 SGHVS, CDR2 FNYEAQ. The CDR3 DNA follows: TGTGCCAGCAGCTTAGAGGGAAACACCATATATTTT. It codes for CASSLEGNTIYF.

The genes are TRBV4-1 and TRBJ2-1, with 10 bases matching TRBD2. This CDR3 comprises 17 residues. Germline V gene data show CDR1 as MGHRA and CDR2 as YSYEKL. The J segment lost 4 bases and the V segment lost 0 bases, leaving 6 bases of the junction unmatched. CDR3 nucleotides: TGCGCCAGCAGCCAAGATCAGCGACTAGCGGGTTACAATGAGCAGTTCTTC. Protein: CASSQDQRLAGYNEQFF.

V gene TRBV29-1 combines with J gene TRBJ1-4; TRBD1 is a possible D gene (5 bases). Per the germline V gene, CDR1 is SQVTM and CDR2 is ANQGSEA. The germline V and J ends were trimmed by 7 bases and 0 bases, with 12 bases remaining between them. The CDR3 is 14 amino acids. The CDR3 sequence is CSAGTDTTNEKLFF. In DNA, the CDR3 is TGCAGCGCCGGGACGGACACAACTAATGAAAAACTGTTTTTT.

The chain links TRBV2 to TRBJ1-2; possibly TRBD1 for D (6 bases). The V end lost 8 bases, the J end lost 3 bases, and 13 bases lay between the germline ends. In germline, CDR1 is SNHLY, CDR2 FYNNEI. The CDR3 contains 13 residues. CDR3 in amino acids: CASSGEADYGYTF. CDR3 coding DNA: TGTGCCAGCTCAGGGGAGGCAGACTATGGCTACACCTTC. The full variable domain, completed using reference TRBV2 and TRBJ1-2, is EPEVTQTPSHQVTQMGQEVILRCVPISNHLYFYWYRQILGQKVEFLVSFYNNEISEKSEIFDDQFSVERPDGSNFTLKIRSTKLEDSAMYFCASSGEADYGYTFGSGTRLTVV.

The V gene is TRBV28, the J gene TRBJ2-7; D is ambiguous. The V gene lost 6 bases and the J gene lost 5 bases, with 14 bases spanning the gap. CDR3 length equals 13 residues. From germline, CDR1 is MDHEN and CDR2 SYDVKM. This CDR3 is CASSPNALDEQYF. The CDR3 bases are TGTGCCAGCAGCCCCAACGCGTTAGACGAGCAGTACTTC.

The rearrangement joins TRBV5-1 to TRBJ2-3; D is ambiguous. Germline V CDR1 and CDR2: SGHRS, YFSETQ. This CDR3 spans 12 amino acids. Trimming shortened V by 3 bases and J by 5 bases, and 7 bases separated the two germline ends. The CDR3 reads CASSYHQDTQYF. The CDR3 region has the DNA TGCGCCAGCAGCTATCACCAAGATACGCAGTATTTT.

The sample holds a few counts of this clone. This rearrangement joins TRBV6-1 to TRBJ2-1; the D is unclear. This CDR3 is built from 13 residues. Germline loops: CDR1 MNHNS, CDR2 SASEGT. V was clipped by 3 bases and J by 6 bases, with 9 bases between them. Here the CDR3 reads CASSDQRINEQFF. CDR3 nucleotide sequence: TGTGCCAGCAGTGATCAACGTATCAATGAGCAGTTCTTC.

On this clone: The junction departs from germline at one end; a sequencing error may be responsible. The sample contains more than one DNA sequence encoding this CDR3. The chain recombines TRBV7-9 with TRBJ2-1; 7 bases align to TRBD2. CDR3 length: 16 amino acids. Germline lookup yields CDR1 SEHNR and CDR2 FQNEAQ (reference sequence). The chain's CDR3 is CASSLGLGWTRPEQFF. CDR3 DNA sequence: TGTGCCAGCAGCTTAGGGCTTGGCTGGACTAGGCCTGAGCAATTCTTC.

For this clone: The sample contains more than one DNA sequence encoding this CDR3. The V gene is TRBV7-3, the J gene TRBJ2-5; D not resolved. The V end lost 5 bases, the J end lost 2 bases, and 9 bases lay between the germline ends. There are 13 residues in the CDR3. CDR1 and CDR2 (germline): SGHTA, FQGTGA. In DNA form, the CDR3 reads TGTGCCAGCAGCCCCGGGTCACAAGAGACCCAGTACTTC. Residues: CASSPGSQETQYF.

This chain connects TRBV7-2 to TRBJ1-1; D uncertain. CDR1 SGHTA and CDR2 FQGNSA come from the germline V gene. With 5 bases removed from V and 6 bases from J, the gap between germline ends came to 19 bases. This CDR3 is built from 15 residues. CDR3 bases: TGTGCCAGCAGCCCATCTCGGGCCTCACGAGCTGAAGCTTTCTTT. Its protein is CASSPSRASRAEAFF.

With respect to this clone: Other DNA sequences within the sample encode an identical CDR3. The CDR3 loop is CASSLGGNQETQYF. CDR3 sequence (DNA): TGCGCCAGCAGCTTGGGGGGAAACCAAGAGACCCAGTACTTC. This chain links TRBV5-1 with TRBJ2-5; D is uncertain. Trimming removed 0 bases at V and 0 bases at J, with 6 bases between. The CDR3 has 14 amino acids. Germline loops: CDR1 SGHRS, CDR2 YFSETQ.

This rearrangement joins TRBV28 to TRBJ1-5, with D possibly being TRBD1 (6 bases). Germline CDR1 is MDHEN and CDR2 is SYDVKM. The CDR3 is made up of 13 amino acids. The ends were cut back, 6 bases at V and 7 bases at J, with 13 bases in the middle. The CDR3 region has the DNA TGTGCCAGCAGCTGGGGGGGGCAACAGCCCCAGCATTTT. Protein sequence: CASSWGGQQPQHF.

This CDR3 reads CASSWTSGHASTDTQYF. The DNA for the CDR3 is TGTGCCAGCAGCTGGACTAGCGGACATGCTAGCACAGATACGCAGTATTTT. The V gene is TRBV5-4, the J gene TRBJ2-3, with TRBD2 matching over 10 bases. V trimming: 3 bases; J trimming: 0 bases; junction bases outside the gene matches: 7. CDR3 size: 17 residues. Germline values: CDR1 SGHNT, CDR2 YYREEE (reference sequence).

About this clone: This may arise from a read error, as a much more abundant clone is one base away. The gene calls are TRBV19 and TRBJ1-5, with D maybe TRBD1 (5 bases). This CDR3 is built from 14 residues. The germline V gene encodes CDR1 LNHDA and CDR2 SQIVND (reference sequence). CDR3 coding DNA: TGTGCCAGTAATCGGGGCTTTAGCAATCAGCCCCTGCATTTT. Amino acid sequence: CASNRGFSNQPLHF.

The chain is built from TRBV9 and TRBJ2-7, with a tentative D call TRBD2 (6 bases). This CDR3 is built from 15 residues. Trimming took 4 bases from V and 5 from J, leaving 19 bases between them. Germline assignment: CDR1 SGDLS and CDR2 YYNGEE. CDR3 protein: CASSHGTVGVNEQYF. The CDR3 nucleotides are TGTGCCAGCAGCCACGGGACTGTGGGGGTCAACGAGCAGTACTTC. The full variable domain, with the rest looked up from reference TRBV9 and TRBJ2-7, is DSGVTQTPKHLITATGQRVTLRCSPRSGDLSVYWYQQSLDQGLQFLIQYYNGEERAKGNILERFSAQQFPDLHSELNLSSLELGDSALYFCASSHGTVGVNEQYFGPGTRLTVT.

With respect to this clone: A single base is all that separates this from a far larger clone, so a read error is likely. The CDR3 is CAWNGTSGPQNEQFF. CDR3 coding DNA: TGTGCCTGGAATGGGACTAGCGGACCACAGAATGAGCAGTTCTTC. The chain is built from TRBV30 and TRBJ2-1; 11 bases align to TRBD2. CDR3 length: 15 amino acids. V lost 4 bases to trimming and J lost 7 bases; unmatched junction nucleotides: 9. CDR1 GTSNPN and CDR2 SVGIG come from the germline V gene (reference sequence).

J is TRBJ1-2 and V is TRBV27, with D unresolved. Germline V gives CDR1 MNHEY, CDR2 SMNVEV (reference sequence). The germline V and J ends were trimmed by 7 bases and 3 bases, with 9 bases remaining between them. The CDR3 extends over 12 amino acids. The CDR3: CASIGRYYGYTF. The CDR3 bases are TGTGCCAGCATCGGCAGGTACTATGGCTACACCTTC.

This clone appeared many times. The chain recombines TRBV6-6 with TRBJ2-1; TRBD2 aligns across 10 bases. V lost 7 bases and J lost 6; bases outside the gene matches: 9. Looked up from germline, CDR1 is MNHNY and CDR2 is SVGAGI (reference sequence). The CDR3 runs to 15 residues. The CDR3 DNA reads TGTGCCAGCATTCCGGGACTAGCGTTTCTCAATGAGCAGTTCTTC. As protein: CASIPGLAFLNEQFF.

V and J are TRBV4-2 and TRBJ2-7; 9 bases are shared with TRBD2. V was pared by 0 bases and J by 1 base, with 4 bases of the junction left unmatched. Germline values: CDR1 LGHNA, CDR2 YNFKEQ. The CDR3 totals 16 residues. The chain's CDR3 is CASSQELGLASYEQYF. CDR3 DNA: TGTGCCAGCAGCCAAGAATTGGGACTAGCTTCCTACGAGCAGTACTTC.

The J gene is TRBJ1-1, the V gene TRBV28; no clear D. Looked up from germline, CDR1 is MDHEN and CDR2 is SYDVKM. The CDR3 totals 10 residues. The chain's CDR3 is CGSEVTEAFF. CDR3 nucleotide sequence: TGTGGTTCCGAAGTCACTGAAGCTTTCTTT. Full variable domain (outside the CDR3, taken from reference TRBV28 and TRBJ1-1): DVKVTQSSRYLVKRTGEKVFLECVQDMDHENMFWYRQDPGLGLRLIYFSYDVKMKEKGDIPEGYSVSREKKERFSLILESASTNQTSMYLCGSEVTEAFFGQGTRLTVV.

Regarding this clone: The sample holds other DNA sequences that translate to the same CDR3. The V gene is TRBV5-6, the J gene TRBJ1-3, with D uncertain. The CDR3 is made up of 14 amino acids. The ends were cut back, 1 base at V and 2 bases at J, with 7 bases in the middle. CDR1 is SGHDT and CDR2 is YYEEEE in the germline V gene. The CDR3 coding sequence is TGTGCCAGCAGCTTGAGAGGGCCTGGAAACACCATATATTTT. It encodes CASSLRGPGNTIYF.

A few counts support this clone. The V and J genes are TRBV7-7 and TRBJ2-1; D is unresolved. CDR3 size: 15 residues. Trimming shortened V by 2 bases and J by 0 bases, and 8 bases separated the two germline ends. Germline V CDR1 and CDR2: SSHAT, FNYEAQ (reference sequence). CDR3 in DNA: TGTGCCAGCAGCTTAAACAGAAACTCCTACAATGAGCAGTTCTTC. Its translation is CASSLNRNSYNEQFF.

A note on this clone: Since a far larger clone is one base different, this is likely a read error. The chain employs TRBV7-2 and TRBJ2-5; 7 nucleotides align to TRBD1. Germline CDR1 and CDR2: SGHTA and FQGNSA. The CDR3 runs 16 residues. V shed 5 bases, J shed 2 bases, and the junction held 11 bases outside the gene matches. The CDR3 bases are TGTGCCAGCAGCATCACAGGGGTGGGGCCTCAAGAGACCCAGTACTTC. Encoded protein: CASSITGVGPQETQYF.

The chain joins TRBV7-2 to TRBJ2-7; 11 bases are shared with TRBD1. V was clipped by 1 base and J by 4 bases; unmatched bases: 9. The germline V gene encodes CDR1 SGHTA and CDR2 FQGNSA. The length of the CDR3 is 17 residues. The CDR3 here is CASSLGKVGTGGYEQYF. CDR3 DNA: TGTGCCAGCAGCTTAGGAAAGGTGGGGACAGGGGGTTACGAGCAGTACTTC. The entire variable domain, with the rest obtained from reference TRBV7-2 and TRBJ2-7, is as follows: GAGVSQSPSNKVTEKGKDVELRCDPISGHTALYWYRQSLGQGLEFLIYFQGNSAPDKSGLPSDRFSAERTGGSVSTLTIQRTQQEDSAVYLCASSLGKVGTGGYEQYFGPGTRLTVT.

The chain carries TRBV5-4 and TRBJ2-2; D gene ambiguous. Germline V gene sequence: CDR1 SGHNT, CDR2 YYREEE (reference sequence). There are 15 residues in the CDR3. The V end lost 6 bases, the J end lost 2 bases, and 14 bases lay between the germline ends. CDR3 amino acids: CASNSGGSNTGELFF. The DNA for the CDR3 is TGTGCCAGCAACAGTGGTGGGTCCAACACCGGGGAGCTGTTTTTT.

CDR3 in DNA: TGTGCCAGCAGTGCGTCGGATCACACAGATACGCAGTATTTT. Protein product: CASSASDHTDTQYF. This sequence joins TRBV2 and TRBJ2-3; D ambiguous. The CDR3 runs to 14 residues. The ends were cut back, 4 bases at V and 2 bases at J, with 10 bases in the middle. In germline, CDR1 is SNHLY, CDR2 FYNNEI.

The J gene is TRBJ1-1, the V gene TRBV19; a weak D match, TRBD1 (5 bases). Trimming pared 0 bases from V and 5 bases from J, leaving 13 bases between. The CDR3 spans 15 residues. Germline lookup yields CDR1 LNHDA and CDR2 SQIVND (reference sequence). Here the CDR3 reads CASSIDWGRTTEAFF. The CDR3 coding sequence is TGTGCCAGTAGTATAGATTGGGGCAGGACGACTGAAGCTTTCTTT.

The V call is TRBV19, the J call TRBJ2-1; 9 positions agree with TRBD2. There are 15 residues in the CDR3. J lost 6 bases, V lost 5 bases, and 8 bases had no gene match. The germline gives CDR1 LNHDA, CDR2 SQIVND (reference sequence). CDR3 amino acids: CASSPLRLAVNEQFF. As DNA, the CDR3 is TGTGCCAGTAGTCCCCTTAGACTAGCGGTCAATGAGCAGTTCTTC.

CDR3 sequence: CATSRKQNSNQPQHF. The CDR3 DNA reads TGTGCCACCAGCAGAAAACAGAATAGCAATCAGCCCCAGCATTTT. V gene TRBV15 combines with J gene TRBJ1-5, with D uncertain. In germline, CDR1 is LNHNV, CDR2 YYDKDF (reference sequence). The length of the CDR3 is 15 residues. The V gene lost 2 bases and the J gene lost 0 bases, with 8 bases spanning the gap. The full variable domain, in which reference TRBV15 and TRBJ1-5 provide the parts outside the CDR3, is DAMVIQNPRYQVTQFGKPVTLSCSQTLNHNVMYWYQQKSSQAPKLLFHYYDKDFNNEADTPDNFQSRRPNTSFCFLDIRSPGLGDTAMYLCATSRKQNSNQPQHFGDGTRLSIL.

The chain couples TRBV25-1 to TRBJ1-3; D ambiguous. The V gene's germline CDR1 is MGHDK and CDR2 SYGVNS. Trimming pared 5 bases from V and 2 bases from J, leaving 7 bases between. The CDR3 extends over 13 amino acids. In DNA, the CDR3 is TGTGCCAGCAGTAAAAGGGCTGGAAACACCATATATTTT. Residues: CASSKRAGNTIYF. Combining the CDR3 with reference TRBV25-1 and TRBJ1-3 gives the whole variable domain EADIYQTPRYLVIGTGKKITLECSQTMGHDKMYWYQQDPGMELHLIHYSYGVNSTEKGDLSSESTVSRIRTEHFPLTLESARPSHTSQYLCASSKRAGNTIYFGEGSWLTVV.

This chain links TRBV5-1 with TRBJ1-1, with 7 bases that match TRBD1. Germline assignment: CDR1 SGHRS and CDR2 YFSETQ. The CDR3 extends over 14 amino acids. V was pared by 3 bases and J by 2 bases, with 4 bases of the junction left unmatched. CDR3 nucleotides: TGCGCCAGCAGCTCGACAGGGCGCAACACTGAAGCTTTCTTT. It translates to CASSSTGRNTEAFF.

This clone has a single count. J is TRBJ2-1 and V is TRBV30; TRBD2 aligns across 8 bases. The CDR3 consists of 12 residues. Germline V lookup: CDR1 GTSNPN, CDR2 SVGIG (reference sequence). J gave up 8 bases and V 5 bases, and 5 bases lay outside the gene matches. The CDR3 here is CAWSGTRDEQFF. CDR3 bases: TGTGCCTGGTCCGGGACTAGGGATGAGCAGTTCTTC.